These 8 T cell receptor beta chains originate from one sample sequenced in a study of blood T cell repertoires in COVID-19. Sequencing was performed with immunoSEQ multiplex PCR; in TCRdb, only in-frame clones are kept and a portion is missing. The sample has roughly 400,000 clones, nearly 90% seen once. The sequenced sample was PBMCs or T cells enriched from blood (not recorded which). These receptors were obtained from a woman aged 35 to 49 with acute COVID-19.

V and J are TRBV6-5 and TRBJ2-1; TRBD1 aligns across 7 bases. The ends lost 10 bases at V and 3 bases at J; junction bases unmatched: 12. The germline V gene encodes CDR1 MNHEY and CDR2 SVGAGI. The CDR3 sequence is 15 residues long. This chain's CDR3 is CATLPPGGYYNEQFF. The CDR3 DNA follows: TGTGCCACCCTACCCCCAGGGGGTTACTACAATGAGCAGTTCTTC.

The rearrangement joins TRBV15 to TRBJ2-5; TRBD1 aligns across 8 bases. Germline V gene sequence: CDR1 LNHNV, CDR2 YYDKDF (reference sequence). J lost 7 bases, V lost 9 bases, and 16 bases had no gene match. This CDR3 region has 15 residues. CDR3 sequence (DNA): TGTGCCACTAGGAGGACAGGGAGGTGGAGTGGGACCCAGTACTTC. It specifies CATRRTGRWSGTQYF.

The chain joins TRBV6-1 to TRBJ1-2; 7 bases are a match to TRBD1. The V gene's germline CDR1 is MNHNS and CDR2 SASEGT. The CDR3 spans 18 residues. Losses at the gene ends were 1 base for V and 0 bases for J; bases not matched to a gene: 11. CDR3 DNA sequence: TGTGCCAGCAGTGAAGACGGGTTGAGGGGGCGAACTAACTATGGCTACACCTTC. This sequence encodes CASSEDGLRGRTNYGYTF.

This chain joins TRBV27 and TRBJ2-2; 9 nucleotides match TRBD1. The CDR3 loop spans 17 amino acids. The germline CDR1 and CDR2 sequences are MNHEY and SMNVEV (reference sequence). J was trimmed by 4 bases and V by 4 bases; bases with no gene match: 10. CDR3 in DNA: TGTGCCAGCAGTTACCGGGCGACAGGGGGAGGCACCGGGGAGCTGTTTTTT. Protein sequence: CASSYRATGGGTGELFF.

This chain joins TRBV29-1 and TRBJ1-2; weak D call: TRBD1 (5 bases). Germline V gene lookup returns CDR1 SQVTM and CDR2 ANQGSEA. The CDR3 sequence is 11 residues long. V dropped 6 bases and J dropped 6 bases, with 11 bases sitting between them. The CDR3, as DNA: TGCAGCGTGTGGTTAGGGGATGGCTACACCTTC. As protein: CSVWLGDGYTF.

This chain joins TRBV7-9 and TRBJ2-7; 9 bases are shared with TRBD1. V dropped 5 bases and J dropped 5; count of bases not matched to a gene: 7. The germline gives CDR1 SEHNR, CDR2 FQNEAQ (reference sequence). The CDR3 extends over 14 amino acids. CDR3 sequence: CASSTRQGVHEQYF. In nucleotides, the CDR3 is TGTGCCAGCAGCACTAGACAGGGGGTCCACGAGCAGTACTTC.

This clone occurred once. This sequence joins TRBV11-2 and TRBJ2-7; D not certain. This CDR3 has 15 amino acids. V gave up 5 bases and J gave up 0 bases, with 14 bases separating them. Germline V gene sequence: CDR1 SGHAT, CDR2 FQNNGV. The CDR3 DNA sequence: TGTGCCAGCAGCCGCCGCGGCCGCCCCTCCTACGAGCAGTACTTC. This encodes CASSRRGRPSYEQYF.

This sequence joins TRBV15 and TRBJ2-7; D perhaps matches TRBD1 (6 bases). The germline CDR1 and CDR2 sequences are LNHNV and YYDKDF (reference sequence). The CDR3 consists of 14 residues. The V and J ends lost 4 bases and 1 base respectively, with 11 bases between them. The DNA of the CDR3 is TGTGCCACCAGCATTTACAGGGAGTCCTACGAGCAGTACTTC. Amino acids: CATSIYRESYEQYF.